The sample holds many counts of the clone carrying this TCR beta chain. The data belong to a study of read filtering for tumor transcriptome and immune sequencing. After removal of 2 bases from V and 6 bases from J, the junction contained 0 bases not matched to a gene. Germline CDR1 and CDR2: MNHEY and SVGAGI. The CDR3 contains 13 residues. The library was built from 400 ng RNA with molecular barcoded adaptors for alpha/delta and beta/gamma chains. TCRdb re-called the reads through MiXCR, storing one row per CDR3 protein. The sample holds 100,000 to 150,000 distinct CDR3 sequences, less than 15% seen once.

Sequencing used a population of CD138-negative cells sorted from bone marrow. The clonotype comes from a donor at least 40 years old with multiple myeloma. This chain links TRBV6-5 with TRBJ2-2; 7 bases agree with TRBD2. The CDR3, as DNA: TGTGCCAGCAGTTACGGGGGGGCCGGGGAGCTGTTTTTT. Amino acids: CASSYGGAGELFF.